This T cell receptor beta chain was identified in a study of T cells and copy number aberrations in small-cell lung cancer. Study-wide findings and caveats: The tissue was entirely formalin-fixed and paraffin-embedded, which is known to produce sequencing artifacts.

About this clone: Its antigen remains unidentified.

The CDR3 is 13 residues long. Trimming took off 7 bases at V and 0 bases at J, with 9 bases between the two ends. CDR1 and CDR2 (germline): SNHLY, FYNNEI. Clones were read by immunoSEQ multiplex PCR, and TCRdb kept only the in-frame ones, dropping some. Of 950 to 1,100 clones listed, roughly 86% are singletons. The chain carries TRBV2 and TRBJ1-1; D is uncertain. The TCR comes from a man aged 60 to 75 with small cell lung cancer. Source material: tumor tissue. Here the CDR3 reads CASTEKVNTEAFF. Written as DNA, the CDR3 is TGTGCCAGCACCGAAAAAGTGAACACTGAAGCTTTCTTT.